What follows is one T cell receptor (beta chain) and its context. Clones were sequenced by immunoSEQ multiplex PCR, and TCRdb holds only the in-frame ones, with some missing. The table records 250,000 or so clones, roughly 90% of them present only once. The trim removed 4 bases at V and 2 bases at J, leaving 8 bases unmatched. This CDR3 contains 15 residues. CDR1 and CDR2 (germline): SGHDT, YYEEEE. These data are taken from a study of blood T cell repertoires in COVID-19. Whole-study context: Some COVID-19 samples were acute and others convalescent; all came from the United States, Italy and Spain.

The chain links TRBV5-6 to TRBJ1-2; 7 bases match TRBD1. This clonotype was sampled from a woman in her twenties or thirties with acute or convalescent COVID-19. The sample consisted of peripheral blood. The CDR3 here is CASSVLGTANYGYTF. CDR3 coding DNA: TGTGCCAGCAGCGTCCTGGGGACAGCAAACTATGGCTACACCTTC.